This T cell receptor beta chain originates from a study of PD-1 blockade in classical Hodgkin lymphoma. This CDR3 has 15 residues. CDR1 and CDR2 (germline): GTSNPN, SVGIG (reference sequence). Trimming removed 4 bases at V and 2 bases at J, with 17 bases between. Sequencing used immunoSEQ multiplex PCR; TCRdb keeps in-frame clones, though not all of them. The data show approximately 12,000 clones, around 84% seen once. All patients relapsed after autologous stem cell transplantation, and brentuximab vedotin exposure varied. The chain uses TRBV30 and TRBJ1-2; TRBD1 might be the D (5 bases). The sequencing here drew on peripheral blood mononuclear cells (PBMCs), taken at baseline. The clonotype comes from a human donor with classical Hodgkin lymphoma. CDR3 amino acids: CAWTIGGAINYGYTF. In DNA form, the CDR3 reads TGTGCCTGGACCATCGGGGGAGCTATCAACTATGGCTACACCTTC.